The 32 T cell receptor beta chains below come from one sample, sequenced in a study of T cells in Graves' hyperthyroidism and ophthalmopathy. Researchers amplified the TCR beta CDR3 regions from RNA transcripts. HTBI primers were the set used in a first-round RT-PCR of the TCR CDR3. TCRdb processed the multiplex PCR reads anew with MiXCR; each CDR3 protein has one entry. The data show some 700,000 distinct CDR3 sequences, roughly a sixth seen once. Material for sequencing was blood. These receptors were obtained from a middle-aged man with Graves' hyperthyroidism.

This clonotype was observed at least ten times. The V call is TRBV6-1, the J call TRBJ2-5; TRBD1 is a possible D gene (6 bases). V lost 2 bases and J 0 bases, leaving 10 bases between the germline ends. The germline gives CDR1 MNHNS, CDR2 SASEGT. CDR3 length: 15 residues. This chain's CDR3 is CASSESQGYQETQYF. The DNA for the CDR3 is TGTGCCAGCAGTGAATCGCAGGGGTACCAAGAGACCCAGTACTTC.

The chain has TRBV19 and TRBJ1-6; possible D gene TRBD1, 5 bases. The CDR3 has 13 amino acids. The germline CDR1 and CDR2 sequences are LNHDA and SQIVND (reference sequence). Trimming took 6 bases from V and 3 from J, leaving 6 bases between them. CDR3 in DNA: TGTGCCAGTAGGACAGACTATAATTCACCCCTCCACTTT. This sequence encodes CASRTDYNSPLHF.

This clonotype was counted many times. The chain employs TRBV12-3 or TRBV12-4 and TRBJ2-5; perhaps TRBD1 as D (5 bases). V was cut by 5 bases and J by 5 bases, with 15 bases left in between. The CDR3 is made up of 14 amino acids. Written as DNA, the CDR3 is TGTGCCAGCAGTAGCAGGGTTGGTACGGAGACCCAGTACTTC. This translates into CASSSRVGTETQYF.

This clonotype was observed many times. The chain links TRBV5-1 to TRBJ1-1; 8 bases match TRBD1. V was clipped by 3 bases and J by 4 bases; unmatched bases: 11. This CDR3 contains 16 residues. CDR1 is SGHRS, CDR2 YFSETQ, per germline. For the CDR3, the DNA is TGCGCCAGCAGCTCAAGGACAGGGAATGATGGCACTGAAGCTTTCTTT. Protein: CASSSRTGNDGTEAFF.

This clonotype was recorded a few times. V is TRBV7-8 and J is TRBJ1-5; no firm D call. With 5 bases removed from V and 4 bases from J, the gap between germline ends came to 6 bases. Per germline, CDR1 SGHVS and CDR2 FQNEAQ. CDR3 length: 12 amino acids. The CDR3 DNA reads TGTGCCAGCAGCGACCTAAATCAGCCCCAGCATTTT. Amino acids: CASSDLNQPQHF. Full variable domain (rest looked up from reference TRBV7-8 and TRBJ1-5): GAGVSQSPRYKVAKRGQDVALRCDPISGHVSLFWYQQALGQGPEFLTYFQNEAQLDKSGLPSDRFFAERPEGSVSTLKIQRTQQEDSAVYLCASSDLNQPQHFGDGTRLSIL.

This clonotype was seen a few times. The chain is built from TRBV20-1 and TRBJ1-5; D gene ambiguous. There are 13 residues in the CDR3. V lost 2 bases to trimming and J lost 3 bases, with 8 bases between them. The germline V gene encodes CDR1 DFQATT and CDR2 SNEGSKA (reference sequence). The CDR3 reads CSARPRANQPQHF. CDR3 coding DNA: TGCAGTGCTAGACCTCGTGCCAATCAGCCCCAGCATTTT.

This clonotype showed up many times. The chain joins TRBV25-1 to TRBJ2-3; 7 nucleotides match TRBD1. The ends lost 4 bases at V and 3 bases at J; junction bases unmatched: 13. The CDR3 runs to 17 residues. Germline lookup yields CDR1 MGHDK and CDR2 SYGVNS. The CDR3 sequence: CASSGRDREGWTDTQYF. CDR3 bases: TGTGCCAGCAGTGGGAGAGACAGGGAAGGGTGGACAGATACGCAGTATTTT.

This clonotype was seen ten or more times. The chain combines TRBV28 with TRBJ2-7, with 10 bases that match TRBD1. The CDR3 loop spans 13 amino acids. The J segment lost 4 bases and the V segment lost 7 bases, leaving 4 bases of the junction unmatched. CDR1 is MDHEN, CDR2 SYDVKM, per germline. This CDR3 is CASKTGGPYEQYF. Written as DNA, the CDR3 is TGTGCCAGCAAGACAGGGGGCCCTTACGAGCAGTACTTC.

This clonotype was detected a few times. The chain joins TRBV29-1 to TRBJ2-2, with D perhaps given as TRBD1 or TRBD2 (6 bases each). Germline V gene lookup returns CDR1 SQVTM and CDR2 ANQGSEA. The length of the CDR3 is 15 residues. V lost 2 bases and J lost 4, with 14 bases in between. DNA for the CDR3: TGCAGCGTTGAATTCCGGGGGCGAGTCACCGGGGAGCTGTTTTTT. Encoded protein: CSVEFRGRVTGELFF.

This clonotype was seen a few times. The V gene is TRBV10-3, the J gene TRBJ2-3, with D possibly TRBD2 on 6 matching bases. V shed 10 bases and J shed 4 bases, with 24 bases lying between them. Germline CDR1 ENHRY, CDR2 SYGVKD. The CDR3 covers 16 residues. CDR3 sequence reads: CATHQDGGMAADTQYF. DNA of the CDR3: TGTGCCACTCATCAGGACGGCGGGATGGCAGCAGATACGCAGTATTTT.

The chain carries TRBV12-3 or TRBV12-4 and TRBJ2-1, with D unclear. There are 16 residues in the CDR3. Trimming cost V 6 bases and J 1 base, with 16 bases left between them. CDR3 residues: CASSRSAGPSYNEQFF. The CDR3 region has the DNA TGTGCCAGCAGCCGCTCCGCAGGCCCTTCCTACAATGAGCAGTTCTTC.

V gene TRBV12-5 combines with J gene TRBJ1-1; 8 bases are shared with TRBD1. V shed 6 bases, J shed 12 bases, and the junction held 9 bases outside the gene matches. The CDR3 consists of 12 residues. Germline assignment: CDR1 LGHNT and CDR2 FRNRAP. The CDR3 DNA reads as TGTGCTAGTGGCTCGATGGACAGGGTAACTTTCTTT. It encodes CASGSMDRVTFF.

The genes are TRBV4-1 and TRBJ2-7; D ambiguous. This CDR3 is built from 14 residues. The ends were cut back, 4 bases at V and 5 bases at J, with 15 bases in the middle. Germline values: CDR1 MGHRA, CDR2 YSYEKL. The CDR3: CASSLFVGSHEQYF. The CDR3 DNA reads TGCGCCAGCAGCCTCTTTGTGGGGTCCCACGAGCAGTACTTC.

This clonotype was picked up a small number of times. The J gene is TRBJ2-7, the V gene TRBV14; 7 bases fit TRBD2. CDR1 is SGHDN and CDR2 is FVKESK in the germline V gene. The CDR3 consists of 15 residues. The J segment lost 3 bases and the V segment lost 3 bases, leaving 8 bases of the junction unmatched. The CDR3 sequence is CASSQGPRDYYEQYF. CDR3 bases: TGTGCCAGCAGCCAGGGGCCCAGGGACTACTACGAGCAGTACTTC.

This clonotype was detected ten times or more. The chain is built from TRBV12-3 or TRBV12-4 and TRBJ2-1; D is possibly TRBD1 or TRBD2 (6 bases each). The V and J ends lost 8 bases and 1 base respectively, with 15 bases between them. This CDR3 spans 15 amino acids. Written as DNA, the CDR3 is TGTGCCAGCTCACCTCAAGGGGGGTCCTACAATGAGCAGTTCTTC. Its protein product is CASSPQGGSYNEQFF.

This clonotype has a handful of counts. The rearrangement joins TRBV7-9 to TRBJ2-7; 7 bases align to TRBD2. Germline V lookup: CDR1 SEHNR, CDR2 FQNEAQ (reference sequence). After removal of 4 bases from V and 3 bases from J, the junction contained 9 bases not matched to a gene. There are 15 residues in the CDR3. CDR3 sequence reads: CASSSLLADNYEQYF. The CDR3 nucleotides are TGTGCCAGCAGCTCGTTGCTAGCGGACAACTACGAGCAGTACTTC.

This clonotype appeared a few times. The chain joins TRBV11-2 to TRBJ1-5, with 9 bases identical to TRBD1. Germline V lookup: CDR1 SGHAT, CDR2 FQNNGV. The CDR3 spans 16 residues. J lost 1 base, V lost 1 base, and 2 bases had no gene match. The CDR3 nucleotides read TGTGCCAGCAGCTTAGGGGACAGGGCCAGCAATCAGCCCCAGCATTTT. Translating gives CASSLGDRASNQPQHF.

The chain recombines TRBV4-1 with TRBJ2-5; 9 bases line up with TRBD1. The CDR3 length is 15 residues. Germline V gene data show CDR1 as MGHRA and CDR2 as YSYEKL. With V trimmed by 1 base and J by 5 bases, 5 bases remained unmatched. CDR3 residues: CASSQGTGVRETQYF. The CDR3 nucleotides are TGCGCCAGCAGCCAAGGGACAGGGGTGAGGGAGACCCAGTACTTC.

At least ten counts were recorded for this clonotype. The V and J genes are TRBV7-9 and TRBJ1-1; 8 bases are shared with TRBD1. This CDR3 spans 14 amino acids. Germline trimming cut 5 bases from V and 5 bases from J; bases unmatched to any gene: 7. Germline CDR1 reads SEHNR; CDR2 reads FQNEAQ (reference sequence). The CDR3 loop is CASSQGAGGTEAFF. The DNA of the CDR3 is TGTGCCAGCAGCCAGGGGGCAGGAGGAACTGAAGCTTTCTTT.

This clonotype appeared a few times. The genes are TRBV5-1 and TRBJ1-1; no reliable D call. CDR3 size: 14 residues. The V end was cut by 2 bases, the J end by 2 bases, with 10 bases between. Germline-derived CDR1 and CDR2 are SGHRS and YFSETQ. CDR3 sequence reads: CASSFYSANTEAFF. The CDR3 DNA reads as TGCGCCAGCAGCTTCTACAGCGCAAACACTGAAGCTTTCTTT.

This chain uses TRBV20-1 with TRBJ2-7, with D tentatively TRBD1 (6 bases). Looked up from germline, CDR1 is DFQATT and CDR2 is SNEGSKA (reference sequence). The CDR3 runs 13 residues. Trimming pared 6 bases from V and 3 bases from J, leaving 15 bases between. The CDR3 region has the DNA TGCAGTGCCGCCGGGACAAATTTCTACGAGCAGTACTTC. Translating it yields CSAAGTNFYEQYF.

This clonotype occurred many times. CDR3 in amino acids: CASSHSGAGRDTQYF. The CDR3, as DNA: TGTGCCAGCAGCCATTCGGGGGCGGGCAGAGATACGCAGTATTTT. The chain has TRBV27 and TRBJ2-3, with D perhaps given as TRBD1 or TRBD2 (6 bases each). CDR3 length equals 15 residues. The germline V gene has CDR1 MNHEY and CDR2 SMNVEV (reference sequence). V lost 6 bases, J lost 5 bases, and 18 bases lay in between.

This clonotype showed up many times. The rearrangement links TRBV10-1 to TRBJ2-2; no clear D. Germline V gene data show CDR1 as WNHNN and CDR2 as SYGVQD (reference sequence). The V end lost 4 bases, the J end lost 6 bases, and 6 bases lay between the germline ends. This CDR3 contains 12 residues. The CDR3 reads CASSVTAGELFF. CDR3 nucleotides: TGCGCCAGCAGTGTGACGGCCGGGGAGCTGTTTTTT.

This chain connects TRBV7-2 to TRBJ2-7; TRBD2 matches 8 bases. The CDR3 is 17 residues long. The V gene end was trimmed by 4 bases and the J gene end by 3 bases; junction bases not matched to a gene: 14. CDR1 is SGHTA and CDR2 is FQGNSA in the germline V gene. DNA for the CDR3: TGTGCCAGCAGCTACCGTAGCGGGGAGGGCCCGCTCTACGAGCAGTACTTC. It codes for CASSYRSGEGPLYEQYF.

This clonotype came up once. A read error may produce the germline difference seen at one junction end. This chain connects TRBV13 to TRBJ2-3, with TRBD2 identical over 12 bases. The CDR3 runs 16 residues. Germline CDR1 is PRHDT and CDR2 is FYEKMQ (reference sequence). The CDR3 here is CAGSIRLAGVADTQYF. CDR3 DNA sequence: TGTGCCGGCAGCATCCGACTAGCGGGAGTGGCAGATACGCAGTATTTT. Variable domain in full (rest from reference TRBV13 and TRBJ2-3): AAGVIQSPRHLIKEKRETATLKCYPIPRHDTVYWYQQGPGQDPQFLISFYEKMQSDKGSIPDRFSAQQFSDYHSELNMSSLELGDSALYFCAGSIRLAGVADTQYFGPGTRLTVL.

This clonotype was seen a handful of times. The rearrangement links TRBV9 to TRBJ2-1; no definite D call. The length of the CDR3 is 19 residues. Looked up from germline, CDR1 is SGDLS and CDR2 is YYNGEE. V shed 0 bases and J shed 4 bases, with 23 bases lying between them. CDR3 in DNA: TGTGCCAGCAGCGTAGTGTCCTGGGTCTGGGTGGACCAATACAATGAGCAGTTCTTC. It yields the protein CASSVVSWVWVDQYNEQFF.

With respect to this clonotype: Since the CDR3 does not end with the conserved phenylalanine or tryptophan, this likely comes from a read error. No DNA is shown, since the ends of the CDR3 on it are uncertain; the CDR3 is the one TCRdb lists. J is TRBJ2-2 and V is TRBV20-1; TRBD2 reflects the table's D call only, with no check against the DNA. Germline V gives CDR1 DFQATT, CDR2 SNEGSKA (reference sequence). The CDR3 is 16 amino acids long, termini counted. CDR3 residues: CSARASSGKEAGEPFV.

This clonotype was observed at least ten times. The chain employs TRBV7-2 and TRBJ2-1; D is possibly TRBD1 (5 bases). V gave up 6 bases and J gave up 8 bases, with 8 bases separating them. CDR1 is SGHTA, CDR2 FQGNSA, per germline. The CDR3 loop spans 11 amino acids. For the CDR3, the DNA is TGTGCCAGCAGGCACAGGTATGAGCAGTTCTTC. This translates into CASRHRYEQFF.

This clonotype was seen at least ten times. The chain joins TRBV28 to TRBJ1-1, with 9 nucleotides matching TRBD1. This CDR3 is 16 amino acids long. Germline V gene lookup returns CDR1 MDHEN and CDR2 SYDVKM. The junction had 10 bases not matched to a gene; V was cut back by 3 bases and J by 5 bases. The CDR3 DNA reads as TGTGCCAGCAGTTTGGGACAGGGAGGTTATTTTACTGAAGCTTTCTTT. As protein: CASSLGQGGYFTEAFF. The full variable domain, in which reference TRBV28 and TRBJ1-1 provide the parts outside the CDR3, is DVKVTQSSRYLVKRTGEKVFLECVQDMDHENMFWYRQDPGLGLRLIYFSYDVKMKEKGDIPEGYSVSREKKERFSLILESASTNQTSMYLCASSLGQGGYFTEAFFGQGTRLTVV.

A note on this clonotype: A read error is possible here, since a much larger clone lies one base away. Here the CDR3 omits its conserved ending phenylalanine or tryptophan, so a read error is the likely source. V is TRBV3-1 and J is TRBJ1-1; unclear D gene. V was pared by 7 bases and J by 2 bases, with 20 bases between. The germline gives CDR1 LGHDT, CDR2 YNNKEL (reference sequence). The CDR3 spans 16 residues. The CDR3 loop is CASTKEAYRSNTEAFY. DNA of the CDR3: TGTGCCAGCACTAAAGAGGCATACCGATCTAACACTGAAGCTTTCTAT.

The gene calls are TRBV4-1 and TRBJ1-1; D call uncertain. Germline values: CDR1 MGHRA, CDR2 YSYEKL. This CDR3 has 14 residues. V shed 0 bases and J shed 5 bases, with 10 bases lying between them. CDR3 loop: CASSQDGPRTEAFF. The DNA of the CDR3 is TGCGCCAGCAGCCAAGACGGACCCAGAACTGAAGCTTTCTTT.

The chain combines TRBV27 with TRBJ1-3, with 7 positions matching TRBD1. Germline V gene sequence: CDR1 MNHEY, CDR2 SMNVEV (reference sequence). The V segment lost 3 bases and the J segment 8 bases; nucleotides outside the gene matches: 10. The CDR3 has 15 residues. CDR3 sequence reads: CASSLAGTAADTIYF. The CDR3 nucleotides read TGTGCCAGCAGTTTGGCCGGGACAGCCGCGGACACCATATATTTT.